This T cell receptor beta chain was captured by sequencing in a study of T cells in Graves' hyperthyroidism and ophthalmopathy. Study context: Staff took peripheral blood when the initial diagnosis was made, before any treatment began.

This CDR3 region has 13 residues. Per germline, CDR1 MNHNS and CDR2 SASEGT. The trim removed 4 bases at V and 2 bases at J, leaving 1 base unmatched. From RNA transcripts, TCR beta CDR3 regions were amplified. First-round RT-PCR of the TCR CDR3 relied on the HTBI primer set. Each CDR3 protein is one row after TCRdb ran MiXCR on the multiplex PCR reads. The table includes around 300,000 distinct CDR3 sequences, 20% to 25% detected once. This chain links TRBV6-1 with TRBJ2-7; TRBD2 agrees at 8 bases. Input material: blood. The origin of this receptor is a man aged 35 to 55 with Graves' hyperthyroidism that later progressed to Graves' ophthalmopathy. Here the CDR3 reads CASSVRGAYEQYF. The CDR3 nucleotides read TGTGCCAGCAGTGTGCGGGGGGCCTACGAGCAGTACTTC.